This T cell receptor (beta chain) was identified in a study of cytomegalovirus exposure and HLA in healthy donors. Background on the study: Researchers previously reported finding 90 million to 130 million unique TCR beta sequences from 150 million to 200 million T cells. Findings and limits, study-wide: Reportedly, cytomegalovirus status was diagnosed with high sensitivity and specificity. In an earlier analysis, about 87% or about 30%: the productive usage of most TCR beta V segments.

PCR involved 60 Vbeta and 13 Jbeta primers. Sequenced by immunoSEQ multiplex PCR; TCRdb stores in-frame clones only, minus some. The sample includes around 220,000 clones, 60% to 80% of them seen just once. Details on this clone: The antigen is not known.

This CDR3 is 15 amino acids long. J lost 3 bases, V lost 4 bases, and 8 bases had no gene match. CDR1 is MGHDK and CDR2 is SYGVNS in the germline V gene. The source is a man between 18 and 29 years old in good health and CMV-seronegative. Sequenced material: PBMCs. The chain recombines TRBV25-1 with TRBJ2-7, with 8 bases matching TRBD1. The CDR3 loop reads CASSAGTGEHYEQYF. DNA of the CDR3: TGTGCCAGCAGTGCAGGGACAGGTGAGCACTACGAGCAGTACTTC.